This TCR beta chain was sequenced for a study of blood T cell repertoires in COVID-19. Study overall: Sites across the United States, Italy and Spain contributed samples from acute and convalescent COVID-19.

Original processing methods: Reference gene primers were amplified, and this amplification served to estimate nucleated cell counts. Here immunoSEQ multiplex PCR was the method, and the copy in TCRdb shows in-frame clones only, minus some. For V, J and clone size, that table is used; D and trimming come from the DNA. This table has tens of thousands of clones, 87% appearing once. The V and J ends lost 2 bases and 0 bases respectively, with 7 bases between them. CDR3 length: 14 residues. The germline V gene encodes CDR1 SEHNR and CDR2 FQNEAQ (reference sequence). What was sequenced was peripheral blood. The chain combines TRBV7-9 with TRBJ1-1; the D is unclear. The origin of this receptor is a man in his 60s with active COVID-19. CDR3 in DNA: TGTGCCAGCAGCTTAAACAGATTGAACACTGAAGCTTTCTTT. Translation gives CASSLNRLNTEAFF.